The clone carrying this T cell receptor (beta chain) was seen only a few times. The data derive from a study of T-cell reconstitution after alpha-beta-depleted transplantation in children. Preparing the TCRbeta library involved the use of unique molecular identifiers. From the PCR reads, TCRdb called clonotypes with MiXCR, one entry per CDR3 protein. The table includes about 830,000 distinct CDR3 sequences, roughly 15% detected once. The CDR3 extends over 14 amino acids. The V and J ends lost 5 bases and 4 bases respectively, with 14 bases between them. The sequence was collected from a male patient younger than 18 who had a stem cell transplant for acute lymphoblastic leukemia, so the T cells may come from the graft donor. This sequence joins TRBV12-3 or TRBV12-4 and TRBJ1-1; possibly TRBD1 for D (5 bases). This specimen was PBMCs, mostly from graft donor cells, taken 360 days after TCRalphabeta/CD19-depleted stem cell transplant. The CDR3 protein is CASSIASGTTEAFF. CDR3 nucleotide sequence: TGTGCCAGCAGTATCGCATCGGGGACCACTGAAGCTTTCTTT.